The clone carrying this TCR beta chain was found many times. The CDR3 runs 13 residues. V shed 1 base and J shed 2 bases, with 6 bases lying between them. This sample is part of a study of T-cell memory formation after mild COVID-19. TCRdb re-called the 5' RACE reads with MiXCR, one entry per CDR3 protein. The top ten clones hold about a fifth of a sample with about 340,000 distinct CDR3 sequences, about 16% of them seen once. This receptor was identified in a man younger than 35 who had mild COVID-19 (a few samples of this study predate the infection). Cell type and time point are not known. Input material: PBMCs or a T cell subset sorted from them (not recorded which). J is TRBJ2-7 and V is TRBV12-3 or TRBV12-4; no clear D gene. The CDR3, as DNA: TGTGCCAGCAGTTTAGGACGGCCCTACGAGCAGTACTTC. It translates to CASSLGRPYEQYF.